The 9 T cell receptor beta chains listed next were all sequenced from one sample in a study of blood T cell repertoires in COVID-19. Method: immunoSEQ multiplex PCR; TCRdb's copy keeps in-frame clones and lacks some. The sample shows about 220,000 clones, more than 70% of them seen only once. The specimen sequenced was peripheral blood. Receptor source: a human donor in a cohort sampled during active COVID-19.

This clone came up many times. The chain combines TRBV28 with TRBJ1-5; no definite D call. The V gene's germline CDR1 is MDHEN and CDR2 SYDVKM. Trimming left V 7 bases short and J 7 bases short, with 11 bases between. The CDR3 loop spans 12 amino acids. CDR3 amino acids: CASTAGGQPQHF. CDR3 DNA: TGTGCCAGCACCGCGGGAGGGCAGCCCCAGCATTTT.

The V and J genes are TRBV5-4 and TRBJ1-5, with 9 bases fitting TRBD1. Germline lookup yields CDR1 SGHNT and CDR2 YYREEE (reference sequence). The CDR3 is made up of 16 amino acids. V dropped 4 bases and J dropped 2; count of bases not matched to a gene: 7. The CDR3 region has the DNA TGTGCCAGCAGCGTACAGGGGGCCATCGGCAATCAGCCCCAGCATTTT. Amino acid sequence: CASSVQGAIGNQPQHF.

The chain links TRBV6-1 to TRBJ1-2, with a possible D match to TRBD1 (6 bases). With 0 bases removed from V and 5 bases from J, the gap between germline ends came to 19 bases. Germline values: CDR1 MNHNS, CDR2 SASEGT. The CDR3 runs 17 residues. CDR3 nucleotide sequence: TGTGCCAGCAGTGAAGCGGAGCCCGGGACACCGAAATATGGCTACACCTTC. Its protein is CASSEAEPGTPKYGYTF.

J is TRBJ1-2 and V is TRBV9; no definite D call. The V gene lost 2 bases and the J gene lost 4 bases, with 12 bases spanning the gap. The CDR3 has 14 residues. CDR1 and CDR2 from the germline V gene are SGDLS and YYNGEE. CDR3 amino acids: CASSVHEGPYGYTF. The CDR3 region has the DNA TGTGCCAGCAGCGTCCATGAGGGCCCCTATGGCTACACCTTC.

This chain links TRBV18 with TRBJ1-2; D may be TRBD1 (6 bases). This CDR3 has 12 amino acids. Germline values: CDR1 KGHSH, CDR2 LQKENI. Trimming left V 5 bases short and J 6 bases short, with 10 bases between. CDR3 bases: TGTGCCAGCTCAACAGGGTTTGATGGCTACACCTTC. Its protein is CASSTGFDGYTF.

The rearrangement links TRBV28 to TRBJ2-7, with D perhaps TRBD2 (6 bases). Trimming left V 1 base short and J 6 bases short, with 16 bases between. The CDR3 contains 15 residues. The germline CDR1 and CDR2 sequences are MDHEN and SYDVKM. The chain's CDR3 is CASSLSNRRRGEQYF. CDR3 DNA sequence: TGTGCCAGCAGTTTATCAAACAGGCGGCGGGGCGAGCAGTACTTC.

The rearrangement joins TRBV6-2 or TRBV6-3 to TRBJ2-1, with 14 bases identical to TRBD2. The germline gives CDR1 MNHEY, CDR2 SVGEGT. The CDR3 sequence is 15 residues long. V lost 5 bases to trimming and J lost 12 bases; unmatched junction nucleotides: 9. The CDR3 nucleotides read TGTGCCAGCAGTCCCGGGGGACTAGCGGGAGTAGGGCAGTTCTTC. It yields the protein CASSPGGLAGVGQFF.

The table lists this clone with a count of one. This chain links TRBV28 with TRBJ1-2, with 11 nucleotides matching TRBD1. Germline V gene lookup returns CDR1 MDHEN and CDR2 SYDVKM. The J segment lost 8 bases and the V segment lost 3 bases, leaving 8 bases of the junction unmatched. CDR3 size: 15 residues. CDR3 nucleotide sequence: TGTGCCAGCAGTTTTACCCCCTGGACAGGGGGCGGCTACACCTTC. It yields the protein CASSFTPWTGGGYTF.

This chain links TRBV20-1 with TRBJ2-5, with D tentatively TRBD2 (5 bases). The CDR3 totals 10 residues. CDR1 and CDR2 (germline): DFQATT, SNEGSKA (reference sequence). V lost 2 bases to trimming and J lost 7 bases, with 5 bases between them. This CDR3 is CSARSGTQYF. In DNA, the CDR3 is TGCAGTGCTAGAAGCGGGACCCAGTACTTC.